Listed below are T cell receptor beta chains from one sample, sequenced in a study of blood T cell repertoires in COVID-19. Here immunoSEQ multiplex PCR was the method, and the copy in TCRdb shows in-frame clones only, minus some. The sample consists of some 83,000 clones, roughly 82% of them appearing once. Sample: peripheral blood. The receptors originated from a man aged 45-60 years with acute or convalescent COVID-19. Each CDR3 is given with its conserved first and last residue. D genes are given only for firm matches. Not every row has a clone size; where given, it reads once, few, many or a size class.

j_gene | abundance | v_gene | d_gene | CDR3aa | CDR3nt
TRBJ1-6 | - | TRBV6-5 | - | CASSYTPPGGAPLHF | TGTGCCAGCAGTTACACCCCCCCCGGGGGTGCACCCCTCCACTTT
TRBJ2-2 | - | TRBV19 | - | CASSIGFRDTGELFF | TGTGCCAGTAGTATAGGTTTCAGGGACACCGGGGAGCTGTTTTTT
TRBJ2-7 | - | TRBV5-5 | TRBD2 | CASSLGLAGGPNYEQYF | TGTGCCAGCAGCTTGGGACTAGCGGGAGGGCCAAACTACGAGCAGTACTTC
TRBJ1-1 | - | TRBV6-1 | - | CASSDPGGRGSTEAFF | TGTGCCAGCAGTGACCCCGGGGGGAGGGGGAGCACTGAAGCTTTCTTT
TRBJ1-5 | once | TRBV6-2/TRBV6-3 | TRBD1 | CASSPTGGLNQPQHF | TGTGCCAGCAGTCCCACAGGGGGTCTCAATCAGCCCCAGCATTTT
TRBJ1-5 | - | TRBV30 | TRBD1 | CAWSRQGSNQPQHF | TGTGCCTGGAGCCGACAGGGTAGCAATCAGCCCCAGCATTTT
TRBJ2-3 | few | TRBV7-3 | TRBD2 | CASSPGTSVTQYF | TGTGCCAGCAGCCCCGGGACTAGCGTTACGCAGTATTTT
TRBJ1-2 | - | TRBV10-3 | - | CAIRGLGYGYTF | TGTGCCATCAGGGGGCTCGGGTATGGCTACACCTTC
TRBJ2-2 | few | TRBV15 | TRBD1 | CATSWDRGVTGELFF | TGTGCCACCAGCTGGGACAGGGGGGTGACCGGGGAGCTGTTTTTT
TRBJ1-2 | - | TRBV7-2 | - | CASSFLLANYGYTF | TGTGCCAGCAGCTTTTTGTTAGCTAACTATGGCTACACCTTC
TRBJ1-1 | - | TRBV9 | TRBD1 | CASSVGTGPTEAFF | TGTGCCAGCAGCGTAGGGACAGGACCTACTGAAGCTTTCTTT
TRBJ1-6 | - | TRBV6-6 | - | CASRGSHNSPLHF | TGTGCCAGCCGGGGATCGCATAATTCACCCCTCCACTTT
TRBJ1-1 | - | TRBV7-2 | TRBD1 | CASSVRQGTSAEAFF | TGTGCCAGCAGCGTCAGACAGGGGACCTCAGCTGAAGCTTTCTTT
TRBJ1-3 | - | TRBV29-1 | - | CSVEVSLRNTIYF | TGCAGCGTTGAAGTTTCACTTAGAAACACCATATATTTT
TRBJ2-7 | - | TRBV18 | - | CASSPPSVQVLYF | TGTGCCAGCTCACCACCGTCAGTTCAGGTCCTGTACTTC
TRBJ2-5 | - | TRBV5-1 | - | CASSGTTQETQYF | TGCGCCAGCTCCGGGACAACCCAAGAGACCCAGTACTTC
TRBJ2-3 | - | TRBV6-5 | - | CASSPSGLRTDTQYF | TGTGCCAGCAGTCCTTCGGGACTCCGCACAGATACGCAGTATTTT
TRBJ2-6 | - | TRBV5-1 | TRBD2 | CASRMGGDGANVLTF | TGCGCCAGCAGAATGGGAGGGGATGGGGCCAACGTCCTGACTTTC
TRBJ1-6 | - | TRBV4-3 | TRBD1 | CASSQDRTPYNSPLHF | TGCGCCAGCAGCCAGGACAGGACCCCTTATAATTCACCCCTCCACTTT
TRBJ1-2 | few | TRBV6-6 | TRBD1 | CASRATGASGYTF | TGTGCCAGCAGGGCGACAGGGGCCTCTGGCTACACCTTC
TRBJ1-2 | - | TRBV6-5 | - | CASREHYGYTF | TGTGCCAGCAGGGAGCACTATGGCTACACCTTC
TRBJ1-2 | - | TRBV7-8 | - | CASSLGGYGYTF | TGTGCCAGCAGCTTAGGAGGGTATGGCTACACCTTC
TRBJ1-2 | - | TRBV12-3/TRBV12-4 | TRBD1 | CASSPGGVYGYTF | TGTGCCAGCAGCCCAGGGGGAGTCTATGGCTACACCTTC
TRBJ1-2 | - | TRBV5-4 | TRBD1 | CASSLDRLNYGYTF | TGTGCCAGCAGTTTGGACAGGCTAAACTATGGCTACACCTTC
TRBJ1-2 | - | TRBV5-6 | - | CASSGYGDYGYTF | TGTGCCAGCAGCGGATATGGAGATTATGGCTACACCTTC
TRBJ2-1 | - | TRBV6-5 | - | CASRARREEQFF | TGTGCCAGCAGGGCCCGCCGGGAGGAGCAGTTCTTC
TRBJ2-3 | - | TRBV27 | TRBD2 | CASSDLAADTQYF | TGTGCCAGCAGTGATCTAGCGGCAGATACGCAGTATTTT
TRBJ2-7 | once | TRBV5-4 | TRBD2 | CASSPASGGPIEYF | TGTGCCAGCAGCCCAGCTAGCGGGGGGCCCATAGAGTACTTC
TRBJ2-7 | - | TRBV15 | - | CATSLFGTGDSYEQYF | TGTGCCACCAGCCTTTTCGGAACGGGGGACTCCTACGAGCAGTACTTC
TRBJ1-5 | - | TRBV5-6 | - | CASSSQGYQPQHF | TGTGCCAGCAGCTCACAGGGATATCAGCCCCAGCATTTT
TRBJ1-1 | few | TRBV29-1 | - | CSANRGQNTEAFF | TGCAGCGCGAACAGAGGGCAGAACACTGAAGCTTTCTTT
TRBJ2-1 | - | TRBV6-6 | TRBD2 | CASRPGTSGGRNEQFF | TGTGCCAGCAGGCCCGGGACTAGCGGGGGACGCAATGAGCAGTTCTTC
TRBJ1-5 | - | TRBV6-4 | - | CASSDEQGSQPQHF | TGTGCCAGCAGTGACGAGCAGGGTAGTCAGCCCCAGCATTTT
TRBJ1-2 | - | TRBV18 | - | CASSPRTLRGNRNYGYTF | TGTGCCAGCTCACCACGAACACTCAGGGGAAACCGAAACTATGGCTACACCTTC
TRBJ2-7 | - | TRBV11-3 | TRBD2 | CASSLGPGREQYF | TGTGCCAGCAGCTTAGGGCCCGGGAGGGAGCAGTACTTC
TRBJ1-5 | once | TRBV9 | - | CASSVDGESNQPQHF | TGTGCCAGCAGCGTAGACGGGGAGAGCAATCAGCCCCAGCATTTT
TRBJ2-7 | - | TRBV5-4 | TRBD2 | CASSWGWEGPYEQYF | TGTGCCAGCAGCTGGGGATGGGAGGGCCCCTACGAGCAGTACTTC
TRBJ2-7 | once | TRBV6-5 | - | CASSRRQAYEQYF | TGTGCCAGCAGTCGAAGACAGGCCTACGAGCAGTACTTC
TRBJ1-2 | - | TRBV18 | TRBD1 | CASSPGTDGYTF | TGTGCCAGCTCACCCGGGACAGACGGCTACACCTTC
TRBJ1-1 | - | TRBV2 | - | CASRKQPGTEAFF | TGTGCCAGCAGAAAGCAACCGGGGACTGAAGCTTTCTTT
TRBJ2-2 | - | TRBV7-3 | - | CASSWRRGGELFF | TGTGCCAGCAGCTGGAGAAGGGGCGGGGAGCTGTTTTTT
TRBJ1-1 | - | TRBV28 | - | CASSSSTGNTEAFF | TGTGCCAGCAGTTCGTCGACAGGGAACACTGAAGCTTTCTTT
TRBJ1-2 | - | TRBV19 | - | CASSIPRSNYGYTF | TGTGCCAGTAGTATCCCGCGGAGTAACTATGGCTACACCTTC
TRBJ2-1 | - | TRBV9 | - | CASSSSTVPYNEQFF | TGTGCCAGCAGCTCATCGACAGTACCCTACAATGAGCAGTTCTTC
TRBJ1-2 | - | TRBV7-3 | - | CASSLTGRAKVNYGYTF | TGTGCCAGCAGCTTAACCGGGAGAGCAAAAGTAAACTATGGCTACACCTTC
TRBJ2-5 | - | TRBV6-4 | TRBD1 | CASSEGQGTETQYF | TGTGCCAGCAGTGAGGGACAGGGGACGGAGACCCAGTACTTC
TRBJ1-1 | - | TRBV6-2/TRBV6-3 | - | CASSYPRGQNTEAFF | TGTGCCAGCAGTTACCCGCGCGGCCAGAACACTGAAGCTTTCTTT
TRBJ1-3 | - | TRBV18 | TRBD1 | CASSPAGTGSGNTIYF | TGTGCCAGCTCGCCAGCCGGGACAGGGAGTGGAAACACCATATATTTT
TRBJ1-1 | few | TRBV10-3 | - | CAIRTGLGEAFF | TGTGCCATCAGAACAGGGTTAGGTGAAGCTTTCTTT
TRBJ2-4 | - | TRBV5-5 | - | CASSLARGSKNIQYF | TGTGCCAGCAGCTTGGCCAGGGGATCTAAAAACATTCAGTACTTC